This T cell receptor (beta chain) was documented in a study of tumor-infiltrating lymphocytes in primary liver carcinoma. Worth noting for this clonotype: One end of the junction is discordant with germline, which a read error may explain.

RNA and DNA were co-extracted from around 18-30 mg of unsorted bulk tissue. Production of TCR beta cDNA used roughly 500 ng total RNA together with a constant-region primer. Three nested multiplex PCR rounds of slightly modified ARM-PCR generated TCR beta libraries. A C-beta reverse primer and TRBV1-TRBV30 forward primers served in each of the first two PCR rounds, at 9 to 11 cycles apiece. MiXCR, run by TCRdb on the multiplex PCR reads, gives a single entry per CDR3 protein. The repertoire has 20,000 to 25,000 distinct CDR3 sequences, approximately 80% of them found once; the top ten carry about a third. Germline V gene sequence: CDR1 SGHAT, CDR2 FQDESV (reference sequence). The CDR3 covers 15 residues.

The sequenced sample was liver tumor tissue from sampling region 2. Subset: tumor region T2, inferior pole. The chain combines TRBV11-1 with TRBJ2-4; 8 bases are shared with TRBD1. This TCR derives from a woman aged 25 to 45 with primary liver carcinoma and hepatitis B virus infection. The CDR3 reads CVSTLAGTGYGIKYF. In nucleotides, the CDR3 is TGTGTCAGCACCTTAGCCGGGACAGGTTATGGCATTAAGTACTTC.